One and the same sample provided the 27 T cell receptor beta chains below, sequenced in a study of response to subunit inactivated influenza vaccine. TCRdb re-analysed the RT-PCR reads in MiXCR, keeping a single row per CDR3 protein. This sample has over 450,000 distinct CDR3 sequences; 10% to 15% occur once, and the top ten carry over 10%. The sequencing here drew on PBMCs from blood, taken about 40 days after vaccination. The receptor set was obtained from a man aged 50-60 years who received an inactivated influenza vaccine.

Points on this clonotype: One base away lies a much larger clone, so this may be a sequencing read error. The V and J genes are TRBV7-2 and TRBJ2-3; D gene unclear. The V gene lost 6 bases and the J gene lost 2 bases, with 3 bases spanning the gap. Germline CDR1 SGHTA, CDR2 FQGNSA. The CDR3 contains 11 residues. CDR3 coding DNA: TGTGCCAGCAGGCCCACAGATACGCAGTATTTT. This codes for CASRPTDTQYF.

This clonotype was detected only a few times. This chain uses TRBV12-3 or TRBV12-4 with TRBJ2-3; maybe TRBD2 (7 bases). The V end was cut by 5 bases, the J end by 9 bases, with 15 bases between. The CDR3 totals 13 residues. This CDR3 is CASSPRGAGTQYF. The DNA of the CDR3 is TGTGCCAGCAGTCCCAGGGGAGCGGGAACGCAGTATTTT.

This clonotype appeared many times. V and J are TRBV5-5 and TRBJ2-1; 7 bases match TRBD1. The V and J ends lost 1 base and 4 bases, in that order; junction bases with no gene match: 11. Germline CDR1 and CDR2: SGHKS and YYEKEE (reference sequence). The CDR3 consists of 17 residues. The CDR3 region has the DNA TGTGCCAGCAGCTTGATTTCGACAGGGAAGGGGTACAATGAGCAGTTCTTC. Its translation is CASSLISTGKGYNEQFF. Filled out from reference TRBV5-5 and TRBJ2-1, the complete variable domain reads DAGVTQSPTHLIKTRGQQVTLRCSPISGHKSVSWYQQVLGQGPQFIFQYYEKEERGRGNFPDRFSARQFPNYSSELNVNALLLGDSALYLCASSLISTGKGYNEQFFGPGTRLTVL.

This clonotype has only a few counts. The V and J genes are TRBV7-8 and TRBJ2-1, with D perhaps matching TRBD1 (6 bases). Trimming removed 1 base from V and 12 bases from J, with 13 bases in between. The CDR3 runs to 13 residues. The germline gives CDR1 SGHVS, CDR2 FQNEAQ. The CDR3 spells CASSLVQGSGQFF. CDR3 nucleotides: TGTGCCAGCAGCTTAGTACAGGGCTCTGGGCAGTTCTTC.

This clonotype occurred a few times. This sequence joins TRBV28 and TRBJ2-7; 9 bases are shared with TRBD1. V shed 6 bases and J 2 bases; nucleotides not matched to a gene: 5. The CDR3 covers 14 residues. Germline V lookup: CDR1 MDHEN, CDR2 SYDVKM. The CDR3 loop is CASSRTGAPYEQYF. As DNA, the CDR3 is TGTGCCAGCAGCCGGACAGGGGCCCCCTACGAGCAGTACTTC.

This clonotype was picked up a small number of times. This chain connects TRBV5-1 to TRBJ1-2; D is unresolved. Trimming stripped 0 bases from V and 6 bases from J, with 15 bases between. The CDR3 loop spans 15 amino acids. Germline CDR1 is SGHRS and CDR2 is YFSETQ. For the CDR3, the DNA is TGCGCCAGCAGCTTGGTGGTTGACTCGGGGAATGGCTACACCTTC. Its translation is CASSLVVDSGNGYTF.

The V gene is TRBV10-3, the J gene TRBJ2-2, with a tentative D call TRBD1 (7 bases). From germline, CDR1 is ENHRY and CDR2 SYGVKD. Between the trimmed V and J ends, which lost 9 bases and 2 bases, there was a span of 13 bases. The length of the CDR3 is 14 residues. In DNA form, the CDR3 reads TGTGCCATGCGGGACAGTATAAACACCGGGGAGCTGTTTTTT. Amino acid sequence: CAMRDSINTGELFF.

At least ten counts were recorded for this clonotype. The chain is built from TRBV7-9 and TRBJ2-7; TRBD2 agrees at 11 bases. This CDR3 comprises 16 residues. Trimming took 2 bases from V and 5 from J; bases not matched to a gene: 8. Germline V gene sequence: CDR1 SEHNR, CDR2 FQNEAQ (reference sequence). Here the CDR3 reads CASSLSLAGAVDEQYF. For the CDR3, the DNA is TGTGCCAGCAGCTTATCACTAGCGGGAGCGGTGGACGAGCAGTACTTC.

The genes are TRBV5-1 and TRBJ2-4; TRBD2 agrees at 13 bases. The CDR3 has 15 residues. The V and J ends lost 5 bases and 8 bases, in that order; junction bases with no gene match: 7. Germline V gives CDR1 SGHRS, CDR2 YFSETQ. CDR3 in DNA: TGCGCCAGCAGTCAGACTAGCGGGAGGTGGGACATTCAGTACTTC. It translates to CASSQTSGRWDIQYF. Full variable domain (remainder filled in from reference TRBV5-1 and TRBJ2-4): KAGVTQTPRYLIKTRGQQVTLSCSPISGHRSVSWYQQTPGQGLQFLFEYFSETQRNKGNFPGRFSGRQFSNSRSEMNVSTLELGDSALYLCASSQTSGRWDIQYFGAGTRLSVL.

The J gene is TRBJ2-7, the V gene TRBV12-3 or TRBV12-4; D is possibly TRBD2 (6 bases). The length of the CDR3 is 15 residues. Trimming cost V 4 bases and J 2 bases, with 15 bases left between them. The CDR3: CASSSTRFPPYEQYF. The CDR3 bases are TGTGCCAGCAGTTCGACTAGATTCCCCCCCTACGAGCAGTACTTC.

The CDR3 DNA is TGCGCCAGCAGCCAAGTTGAAGGAAGTCTAACCGGGGAGCTGTTTTTT. This codes for CASSQVEGSLTGELFF. This chain links TRBV4-3 with TRBJ2-2; D not resolved. Germline assignment: CDR1 LGHNA and CDR2 YSLEER. The CDR3 covers 16 residues. Deletions cut 1 base from V and 5 bases from J, with 14 bases between.

This clonotype was observed at least ten times. The chain uses TRBV29-1 and TRBJ2-1; the match to TRBD2 covers 7 bases. Trimming took 8 bases from V and 5 from J; bases not matched to a gene: 9. The germline V gene encodes CDR1 SQVTM and CDR2 ANQGSEA. The CDR3 is 13 residues long. CDR3 region: CSIPLAVDNEQFF. CDR3 DNA: TGCAGCATACCGCTAGCGGTCGACAATGAGCAGTTCTTC.

The sample holds a few counts of this clonotype. The rearrangement joins TRBV6-5 to TRBJ1-2, with a tentative D call TRBD1 (5 bases). The CDR3 length is 14 residues. Per the germline V gene, CDR1 is MNHEY and CDR2 is SVGAGI. Trimming pared 0 bases from V and 5 bases from J, leaving 10 bases between. As DNA, the CDR3 is TGTGCCAGCAGTTACTCGAGACAGCTATATGGCTACACCTTC. Protein product: CASSYSRQLYGYTF.

This clonotype was counted a few times. The J gene is TRBJ1-2, the V gene TRBV10-3; D is possibly TRBD1 (5 bases). CDR1 is ENHRY and CDR2 is SYGVKD in the germline V gene. This CDR3 is built from 14 residues. The germline V and J ends were trimmed by 3 bases and 7 bases, with 15 bases remaining between them. CDR3 sequence (DNA): TGTGCCATCAGTGACCCCCGGGGACGTATTGGCTACACCTTC. Translating it yields CAISDPRGRIGYTF.

At least ten counts were recorded for this clonotype. The chain couples TRBV20-1 to TRBJ2-3; the match to TRBD2 covers 7 bases. J was trimmed by 2 bases and V by 0 bases; bases with no gene match: 11. The V gene's germline CDR1 is DFQATT and CDR2 SNEGSKA (reference sequence). The CDR3 has 17 amino acids. The CDR3 nucleotides read TGCAGTGCTAGAGATCATGAATGGGGGGGGGACACAGATACGCAGTATTTT. Its protein is CSARDHEWGGDTDTQYF.

J is TRBJ2-7 and V is TRBV5-5; possibly TRBD1 for D (6 bases). This CDR3 is built from 15 residues. Germline assignment: CDR1 SGHKS and CDR2 YYEKEE (reference sequence). Trimming removed 3 bases at V and 0 bases at J, with 13 bases between. CDR3 coding DNA: TGTGCCAGCAGCTGGGGGCCCGGATTCTCCTACGAGCAGTACTTC. Protein sequence: CASSWGPGFSYEQYF. Full variable domain (outside the CDR3, taken from reference TRBV5-5 and TRBJ2-7): DAGVTQSPTHLIKTRGQQVTLRCSPISGHKSVSWYQQVLGQGPQFIFQYYEKEERGRGNFPDRFSARQFPNYSSELNVNALLLGDSALYLCASSWGPGFSYEQYFGPGTRLTVT.

J is TRBJ2-7 and V is TRBV6-5; 8 bases map to TRBD1. The CDR3 loop spans 13 amino acids. In germline, CDR1 is MNHEY, CDR2 SVGAGI. J gave up 6 bases and V 2 bases, and 3 bases lay outside the gene matches. In nucleotides, the CDR3 is TGTGCCAGCAGTTACCAACAGGGGGGCGAGCAGTACTTC. Its protein product is CASSYQQGGEQYF.

The chain couples TRBV19 to TRBJ2-1; the match to TRBD2 covers 9 bases. Trimming cost V 7 bases and J 3 bases; bases outside gene matches: 10. From germline, CDR1 is LNHDA and CDR2 SQIVND (reference sequence). The length of the CDR3 is 16 residues. CDR3 in DNA: TGTGCCAGTAAAAGAGCGGGAGGCAGTCTCTACAATGAGCAGTTCTTC. Translated: CASKRAGGSLYNEQFF.

The chain combines TRBV20-1 with TRBJ2-2; no firm D call. Per germline, CDR1 DFQATT and CDR2 SNEGSKA (reference sequence). V dropped 4 bases and J dropped 6 bases, with 6 bases sitting between them. The CDR3 consists of 11 residues. Written as DNA, the CDR3 is TGCAGTGCTACCCCAGCCGGGGAGCTGTTTTTT. It is translated as CSATPAGELFF.

The chain joins TRBV11-2 to TRBJ2-7; 11 bases are a match to TRBD2. The germline V gene has CDR1 SGHAT and CDR2 FQNNGV. V trimming: 3 bases; J trimming: 1 base; junction bases outside the gene matches: 5. The CDR3 length is 16 residues. CDR3 loop: CASSFAASGRSYEQYF. CDR3 sequence (DNA): TGTGCCAGCAGCTTCGCTGCTAGCGGGAGGTCCTACGAGCAGTACTTC.

The sample holds many counts of this clonotype. The CDR3 is CASSFGRSAAQYF. In nucleotides, the CDR3 is TGTGCCAGCAGTTTCGGGCGGTCCGCGGCCCAGTACTTC. The V and J genes are TRBV12-3 or TRBV12-4 and TRBJ2-5; D uncertain. The CDR3 totals 13 residues. Trimming shortened V by 3 bases and J by 9 bases, and 14 bases separated the two germline ends.

This clonotype showed up just a few times. The chain uses TRBV7-2 and TRBJ1-3; 7 positions match TRBD1. This CDR3 is 13 amino acids long. Germline V gives CDR1 SGHTA, CDR2 FQGNSA. Unmatched junction bases numbered 2, after V lost 4 bases and J lost 5 bases. CDR3 sequence reads: CASSSDRRNTIYF. The CDR3 DNA reads TGTGCCAGCAGCTCGGACAGGAGAAACACCATATATTTT.

As regards this clonotype: Sequence at one end of the junction differs from germline and may be a read error. V and J are TRBV20-1 and TRBJ2-1; 13 bases match TRBD2. Looked up from germline, CDR1 is DFQATT and CDR2 is SNEGSKA (reference sequence). There are 19 residues in the CDR3. This CDR3 reads CSARDIRTSGSFGYNEQFF. As DNA, the CDR3 is TGCAGTGCAAGAGATATTCGGACTAGCGGGAGTTTCGGATACAATGAGCAGTTCTTC.

As concerns this clonotype: A read error may explain this, as a much larger clone is one base away. V is TRBV10-3 and J is TRBJ1-4; D remains unclear. The CDR3 loop spans 12 amino acids. CDR1 and CDR2 (germline): ENHRY, SYGVKD. CDR3 sequence: CPISQNNEKLFF. Here the CDR3 DNA reads TGTCCCATCAGCCAGAATAATGAAAAACTGTTTTTT.

This clonotype was found many times. V and J are TRBV12-3 or TRBV12-4 and TRBJ2-1; 9 bases agree with TRBD2. V shed 4 bases and J 15 bases; nucleotides not matched to a gene: 7. The CDR3 is made up of 12 amino acids. This chain's CDR3 is CASSSSGVFTFF. The CDR3 DNA reads as TGTGCCAGCAGTTCTAGCGGGGTATTTACGTTCTTC.

This clonotype turned up a few times. The DNA for the CDR3 is TGTGCCAGCAGTGTTAGTAGGGAAATTTCCTACGAGCAGTACTTC. Residues: CASSVSREISYEQYF. The gene calls are TRBV2 and TRBJ2-7; D unclear. Trimming took 4 bases from V and 1 from J, leaving 14 bases between them. Germline CDR1 SNHLY, CDR2 FYNNEI. This CDR3 comprises 15 residues.

This clonotype was recorded a few times. This chain joins TRBV7-2 and TRBJ2-1; 9 bases are a match to TRBD1. The V and J ends lost 1 base and 7 bases, in that order; junction bases with no gene match: 5. The germline V gene has CDR1 SGHTA and CDR2 FQGNSA. The CDR3 length is 15 residues. Written as DNA, the CDR3 is TGTGCCAGCAGCTTAGGGGGGACAGGGAGGAATGAGCAGTTCTTC. Translation: CASSLGGTGRNEQFF.